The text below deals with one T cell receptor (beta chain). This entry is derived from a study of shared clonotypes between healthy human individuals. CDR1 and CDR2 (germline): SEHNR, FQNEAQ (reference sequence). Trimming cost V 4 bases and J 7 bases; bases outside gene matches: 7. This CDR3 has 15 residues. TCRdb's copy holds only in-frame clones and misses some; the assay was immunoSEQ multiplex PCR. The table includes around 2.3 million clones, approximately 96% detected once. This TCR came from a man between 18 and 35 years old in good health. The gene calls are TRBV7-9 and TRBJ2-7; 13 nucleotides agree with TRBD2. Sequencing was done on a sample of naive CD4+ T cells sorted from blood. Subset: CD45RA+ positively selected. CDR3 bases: TGTGCCAGCAGCTCTACTAGCGGGAGGGTGGGAGAGCAGTACTTC. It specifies CASSSTSGRVGEQYF.